This T cell receptor beta chain appears in the sequencing data of a study of pediatric ulcerative colitis. Comments on this clone: Its antigen is not identified.

Method: immunoSEQ multiplex PCR; TCRdb's copy keeps in-frame clones and lacks some. The sample carries approximately 32,000 clones, roughly four fifths recorded once. The blood sample was taken during the colonoscopy visit. Germline V lookup: CDR1 MGHRA, CDR2 YSYEKL. The CDR3 is made up of 15 amino acids. V was pared by 5 bases and J by 5 bases, with 19 bases between. Study-level results: Rectal repertoires separated controls, mild-moderate and acute severe colitis.

This TCR was sampled from a boy between 10 and 17 years old with severe ulcerative colitis. The rearrangement links TRBV4-1 to TRBJ2-7, with a tentative D call TRBD1 (9 bases). Sequences were obtained from blood. In DNA form, the CDR3 reads TGCGCCAGCAGCTCCTCGGACAGGGGACTAGACGAGCAGTACTTC. It codes for CASSSSDRGLDEQYF.